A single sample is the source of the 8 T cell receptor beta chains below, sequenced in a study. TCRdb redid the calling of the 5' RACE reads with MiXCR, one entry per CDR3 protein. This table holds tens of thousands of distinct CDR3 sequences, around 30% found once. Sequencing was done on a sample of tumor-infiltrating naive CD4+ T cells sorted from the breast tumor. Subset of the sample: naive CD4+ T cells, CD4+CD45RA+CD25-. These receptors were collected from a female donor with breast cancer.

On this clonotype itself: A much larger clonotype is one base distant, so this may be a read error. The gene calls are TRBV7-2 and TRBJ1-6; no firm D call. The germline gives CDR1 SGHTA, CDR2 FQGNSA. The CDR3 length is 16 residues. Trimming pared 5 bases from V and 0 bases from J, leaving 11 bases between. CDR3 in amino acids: CASSPETSSYNSPLHF. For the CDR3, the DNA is TGTGCCAGCAGCCCAGAGACGAGCTCCTATAATTCACCCCTCCACTTT.

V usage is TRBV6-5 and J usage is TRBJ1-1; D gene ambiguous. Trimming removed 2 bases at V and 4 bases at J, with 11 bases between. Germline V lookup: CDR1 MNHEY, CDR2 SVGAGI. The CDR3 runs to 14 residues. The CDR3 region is CASSYDGEGTEAFF. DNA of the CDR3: TGTGCCAGCAGTTACGACGGTGAAGGCACTGAAGCTTTCTTT.

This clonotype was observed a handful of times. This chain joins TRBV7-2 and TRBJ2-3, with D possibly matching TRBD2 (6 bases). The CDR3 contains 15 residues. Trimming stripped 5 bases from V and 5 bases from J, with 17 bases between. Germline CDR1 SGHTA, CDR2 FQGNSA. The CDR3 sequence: CASSGRAGQGDTQYF. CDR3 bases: TGTGCCAGCAGCGGCCGAGCGGGCCAGGGAGATACGCAGTATTTT.

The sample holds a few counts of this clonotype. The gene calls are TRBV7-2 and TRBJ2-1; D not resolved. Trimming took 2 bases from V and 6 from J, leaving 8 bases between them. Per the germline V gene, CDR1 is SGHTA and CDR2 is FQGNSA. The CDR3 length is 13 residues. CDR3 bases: TGTGCCAGCAGCTTAAGCCCATCCAATGAGCAGTTCTTC. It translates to CASSLSPSNEQFF.

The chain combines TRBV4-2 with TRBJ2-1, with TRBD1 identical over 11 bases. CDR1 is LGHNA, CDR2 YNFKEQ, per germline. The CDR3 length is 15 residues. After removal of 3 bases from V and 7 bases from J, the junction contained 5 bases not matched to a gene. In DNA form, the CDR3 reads TGTGCCAGCAGCCAGGAGGGACAGGGGGATAATGAGCAGTTCTTC. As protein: CASSQEGQGDNEQFF.

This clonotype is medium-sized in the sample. The CDR3 protein is CASSRTGTYEQYF. As DNA, the CDR3 is TGTGCCAGCAGCAGGACAGGGACCTACGAGCAGTACTTC. J is TRBJ2-7 and V is TRBV6-2 or TRBV6-3; 8 nucleotides line up with TRBD1. Germline trimming cut 6 bases from V and 2 bases from J; bases unmatched to any gene: 3. Germline loops: CDR1 MNHEY, CDR2 SVGEGT. CDR3 size: 13 residues.

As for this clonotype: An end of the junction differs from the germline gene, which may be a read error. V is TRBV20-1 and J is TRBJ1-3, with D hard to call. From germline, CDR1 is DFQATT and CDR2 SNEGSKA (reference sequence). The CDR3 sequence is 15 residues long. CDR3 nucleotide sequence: TGCAGTGCTAGTGGGCCCCTGGCGGGTGGAAACACCATATGTTTT. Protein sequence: CSASGPLAGGNTICF.

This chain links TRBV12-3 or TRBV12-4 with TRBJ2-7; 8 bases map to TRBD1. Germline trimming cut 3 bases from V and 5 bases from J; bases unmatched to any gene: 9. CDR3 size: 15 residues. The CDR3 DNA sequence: TGTGCCAGCAGTTTGGGCGTGGCAGGGGGCCACGAGCAGTACTTC. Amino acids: CASSLGVAGGHEQYF.